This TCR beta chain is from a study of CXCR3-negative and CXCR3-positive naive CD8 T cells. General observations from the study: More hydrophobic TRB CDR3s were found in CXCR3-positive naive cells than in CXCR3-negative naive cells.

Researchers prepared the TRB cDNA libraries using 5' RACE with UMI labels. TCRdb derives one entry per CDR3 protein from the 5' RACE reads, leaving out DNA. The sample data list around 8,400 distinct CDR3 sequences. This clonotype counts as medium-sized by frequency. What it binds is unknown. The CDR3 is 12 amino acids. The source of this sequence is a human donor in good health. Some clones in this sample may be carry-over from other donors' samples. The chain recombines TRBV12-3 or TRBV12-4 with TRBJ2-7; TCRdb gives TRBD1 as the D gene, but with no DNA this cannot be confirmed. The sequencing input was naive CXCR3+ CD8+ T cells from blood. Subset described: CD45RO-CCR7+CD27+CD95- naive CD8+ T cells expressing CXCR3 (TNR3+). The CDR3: CASRQGSYEQYF.